This TCR beta chain was captured by sequencing in a study of shared clonotypes between healthy human individuals. Whole-study context: The cohort comprised a couple of women and a few men. Their ages spanned 18 to 49 years. Findings of the study overall: Relative to clonotypes present in all four donors, those not shared had lower generation probabilities. What naive subsets generally showed was a larger estimated richness than memory subsets showed. Of the naive CD4 clonotypes, around 5% were shared across a few donors.

The CDR3 length is 14 residues. The germline V and J ends were trimmed by 2 bases and 8 bases, with 12 bases remaining between them. Germline lookup yields CDR1 MNHNS and CDR2 SASEGT. Naive CD8 cells, CD45RO-negative and positively selected for CCR7, excluded terminally differentiated effector memory CD45RA+ cells. As regards this clone: Its specificity is not known.

Profiled with immunoSEQ multiplex PCR; TCRdb holds only in-frame clones, not every one. The repertoire holds more than 2 million clones, with roughly 95% as singletons. This receptor was taken from a man aged 18 to 30 in good health. Some clones in this sample may be carry-over from other donors' samples. This chain uses TRBV6-1 with TRBJ1-4; D gene unclear. Sequencing used naive CD8+ T cells from PBMCs. CDR3 region: CASSELGPREKLFF. In nucleotides, the CDR3 is TGTGCCAGCAGTGAATTGGGCCCACGAGAAAAACTGTTTTTT.